This T cell receptor (beta chain) was retrieved from a study of PD-L1 blockade in urothelial cancer. Overall study findings and caveats: Durable-benefit patients had greater expansion of tumor-associated blood clones at 3 weeks.

Germline CDR1 and CDR2: MNHEY and SVGAGI. CDR3 length: 13 amino acids. V was clipped by 2 bases and J by 3 bases, with 7 bases between them. Sequencing used immunoSEQ multiplex PCR; TCRdb keeps in-frame clones, though not all of them. Of tens of thousands of clones detected, about 86% appear once; the ten largest clones hold less than 3.5%. Worth noting for this clone: The target antigen is unknown.

This receptor was identified in a man aged 50 to 59 with urothelial cancer. The input for sequencing was PBMCs, taken around atezolizumab (anti-PD-L1) treatment. V is TRBV6-5 and J is TRBJ1-1, with D hard to call. The CDR3 nucleotides are TGTGCCAGCAGTTACCGCGGGGACACTGAAGCTTTCTTT. Translation: CASSYRGDTEAFF.